This TCR beta chain originates from a study of prognosis after radiotherapy for stage I lung cancer. Study background: Medical inoperability was the status assigned to all non-small cell lung cancer patients. Adenocarcinoma occurred in around 12 patients and squamous cell carcinoma in over five. At a biologically effective dose of at least 100 Gy and in 3 to 5 fractions, SBRT was the radiotherapy delivered.

Starting from genomic DNA, TCR beta CDR3 was amplified through two-round multiplex PCR. The first round of PCR was done with primers that matched each TRBV and TRBJ gene. TCRdb analysed the multiplex PCR reads with MiXCR anew, one entry per CDR3 protein. Here the sample spans 12,000 or so distinct CDR3 sequences, just over 35% being singletons. CDR1 is ENHRY, CDR2 SYGVKD, per germline. There are 18 residues in the CDR3. V was clipped by 0 bases and J by 4 bases, with 19 bases between them. This clonotype has ten or more counts. Its antigen is not identified. General study findings and limits: Reportedly, metastasis status was linked to differences in TRBV and TRBJ usage frequencies.

The chain has TRBV10-3 and TRBJ2-1; D is unresolved. Sequencing used PBMCs, obtained before or after stereotactic body radiation therapy (not recorded which). The TCR originated in a donor over 45 with non-small cell lung cancer. CDR3 protein: CAISESFTYGAEYNEQFF. The CDR3 DNA reads TGTGCCATCAGTGAGTCCTTCACGTACGGCGCCGAATACAATGAGCAGTTCTTC.